This passage covers 19 T cell receptor beta chains from one sample sequenced in a study of T cells after yellow fever vaccination. TCRdb re-called the 5' RACE reads with MiXCR, one entry per CDR3 protein. Found here are 400,000 or so distinct CDR3 sequences, over 15% of them singletons; the top ten hold 15% to 20%. The specimen comprised PBMCs, sampled before the yellow fever booster vaccination. Receptors were obtained from a young man who received the YFV17D yellow fever vaccine.

The chain carries TRBV7-9 and TRBJ2-7; 9 nucleotides line up with TRBD1. The CDR3 has 13 amino acids. V lost 6 bases, J lost 4 bases, and 4 bases stayed unmatched. The germline gives CDR1 SEHNR, CDR2 FQNEAQ (reference sequence). The CDR3 nucleotides are TGTGCCAGCAGGGGGACAGGGCAATACGAGCAGTACTTC. It codes for CASRGTGQYEQYF.

This clonotype showed up many times. The chain uses TRBV11-2 and TRBJ1-2; 8 bases are shared with TRBD1. The CDR3 is 15 residues long. Germline assignment: CDR1 SGHAT and CDR2 FQNNGV. Germline trimming cut 4 bases from V and 2 bases from J; bases unmatched to any gene: 6. The CDR3 protein is CASSSIRTGNYGYTF. Written as DNA, the CDR3 is TGTGCCAGCAGCTCGATCCGGACAGGGAACTATGGCTACACCTTC.

The chain joins TRBV2 to TRBJ2-5; the D gene could be TRBD1 or TRBD2 (6 bases each). Trimming stripped 7 bases from V and 5 bases from J, with 17 bases between. This CDR3 is 14 amino acids long. Germline CDR1 and CDR2: SNHLY and FYNNEI. This CDR3 reads CASNSIRGPETQYF. The CDR3 region has the DNA TGTGCCAGCAATAGCATCCGGGGGCCGGAGACCCAGTACTTC.

This clonotype was detected only a few times. This sequence joins TRBV4-1 and TRBJ2-5; D is unresolved. Germline CDR1 and CDR2: MGHRA and YSYEKL. V was trimmed by 3 bases and J by 5 bases, leaving 16 bases between them. The CDR3 has 15 residues. CDR3 sequence: CASSHRNGLGETQYF. The CDR3 coding sequence is TGCGCCAGCAGCCACCGGAACGGCCTGGGGGAGACCCAGTACTTC.

This clonotype has only a few counts. J is TRBJ1-2 and V is TRBV6-2 or TRBV6-3, with 11 bases fitting TRBD1. The V segment lost 7 bases and the J segment 8 bases; nucleotides outside the gene matches: 9. Per germline, CDR1 MNHEY and CDR2 SVGEGT. This CDR3 comprises 14 residues. The CDR3 region has the DNA TGTGCCAGCACCCAGGACAGGGGGCTTGGCGGCTACACCTTC. Its protein product is CASTQDRGLGGYTF.

The V call is TRBV4-3, the J call TRBJ2-3, with 9 bases lining up with TRBD1. The CDR3 is 19 residues long. The germline gives CDR1 LGHNA, CDR2 YSLEER. Trimming removed 4 bases from V and 0 bases from J; junction bases left unmatched: 14. This CDR3 reads CASSRMTGGSGISTDTQYF. The CDR3 DNA reads TGCGCCAGCAGCCGTATGACAGGGGGTTCCGGGATTAGCACAGATACGCAGTATTTT.

The V call is TRBV11-2, the J call TRBJ2-7; perhaps TRBD1 as D (6 bases). V was pared by 4 bases and J by 7 bases, with 14 bases between. Per germline, CDR1 SGHAT and CDR2 FQNNGV. The CDR3 consists of 13 residues. CDR3 coding DNA: TGTGCCAGCAGCTCGTACAGGGCTTGGGAGCAGTACTTC. Residues: CASSSYRAWEQYF.

J is TRBJ2-7 and V is TRBV7-2, with TRBD1 as a possible D gene (5 bases). The germline gives CDR1 SGHTA, CDR2 FQGNSA. Between the trimmed V and J ends, which lost 4 bases and 4 bases, there was a span of 11 bases. The length of the CDR3 is 13 residues. DNA of the CDR3: TGTGCCAGCAGCTCGCTTCAGGGATACGAGCAGTACTTC. This sequence encodes CASSSLQGYEQYF.

The V gene is TRBV6-2 or TRBV6-3, the J gene TRBJ1-5, with a tentative D call TRBD1 (5 bases). CDR1 is MNHEY, CDR2 SVGEGT, per germline. Deletions cut 0 bases from V and 2 bases from J, with 14 bases between. The CDR3 is 17 residues long. The CDR3 DNA reads TGTGCCAGCAGTTACTCGACGTGGGACCAACGCAATCAGCCCCAGCATTTT. This gives the protein CASSYSTWDQRNQPQHF.

J is TRBJ1-1 and V is TRBV9; 7 nucleotides agree with TRBD1. Germline lookup yields CDR1 SGDLS and CDR2 YYNGEE. CDR3 length equals 14 residues. Losses at the gene ends were 2 bases for V and 11 bases for J; bases not matched to a gene: 12. CDR3 sequence: CASSVGTVGFDAFF. The CDR3 coding sequence is TGTGCCAGCAGCGTCGGGACAGTGGGTTTTGATGCTTTCTTT.

This clonotype occurred a few times. The chain joins TRBV11-2 to TRBJ1-2, with a weak D call TRBD1 (6 bases). V gave up 1 base and J gave up 4 bases, with 10 bases separating them. This CDR3 comprises 14 residues. In germline, CDR1 is SGHAT, CDR2 FQNNGV. The CDR3 sequence is CASSLGSRGYGYTF. The CDR3 nucleotides read TGTGCCAGCAGCTTAGGGTCCAGGGGCTATGGCTACACCTTC.

The gene calls are TRBV7-6 and TRBJ2-3; no definite D call. The CDR3 consists of 18 residues. The V end lost 3 bases, the J end lost 6 bases, and 25 bases lay between the germline ends. The germline V gene has CDR1 SGHVS and CDR2 FNYEAQ. The CDR3 coding sequence is TGTGCCAGCAGCTTGCTCCCTAGGATGACTTATCGGGCGGATACGCAGTATTTT. Residues: CASSLLPRMTYRADTQYF.

This clonotype was seen a handful of times. The chain combines TRBV5-1 with TRBJ2-1, with D unresolved. V lost 1 base, J lost 7 bases, and 9 bases lay in between. This CDR3 has 13 amino acids. Germline V CDR1 and CDR2: SGHRS, YFSETQ. The CDR3 bases are TGCGCCAGCAGCTTGATTCCCGTAAATGAGCAGTTCTTC. It yields the protein CASSLIPVNEQFF.

A few counts support this clonotype. The chain recombines TRBV15 with TRBJ2-2; no reliable D call. Per germline, CDR1 LNHNV and CDR2 YYDKDF (reference sequence). With 1 base removed from V and 6 bases from J, the gap between germline ends came to 9 bases. This CDR3 spans 14 amino acids. The CDR3 DNA follows: TGTGCCACCAGCAGAGTTCCCTCTTCCGGGGAGCTGTTTTTT. Amino acid sequence: CATSRVPSSGELFF.

The rearrangement links TRBV4-3 to TRBJ2-6; unclear D gene. This CDR3 spans 14 amino acids. Germline CDR1 LGHNA, CDR2 YSLEER. The V end was cut by 1 base, the J end by 2 bases, with 3 bases between. The DNA of the CDR3 is TGCGCCAGCAGCCAAGGGACTGGGGCCAACGTCCTGACTTTC. Residues: CASSQGTGANVLTF.

V is TRBV10-3 and J is TRBJ2-3; D not certain. Trimming pared 0 bases from V and 0 bases from J, leaving 4 bases between. The CDR3 totals 14 residues. Germline V gene sequence: CDR1 ENHRY, CDR2 SYGVKD. DNA of the CDR3: TGTGCCATCAGTGAGTCGACTAGCACAGATACGCAGTATTTT. Encoded protein: CAISESTSTDTQYF.

In its sample, this clonotype was seen a few times. The rearrangement links TRBV27 to TRBJ2-7; D gene unclear. CDR3 length equals 13 residues. Germline assignment: CDR1 MNHEY and CDR2 SMNVEV (reference sequence). V was clipped by 5 bases and J by 2 bases, with 10 bases between them. CDR3 region: CASSPHPTYEQYV. The CDR3 coding sequence is TGTGCCAGCAGTCCTCACCCCACCTACGAGCAGTACGTC.

This clonotype has only a few counts. This chain joins TRBV4-2 and TRBJ1-6; 9 nucleotides line up with TRBD1. Germline-derived CDR1 and CDR2 are LGHNA and YNFKEQ. The junction had 7 bases not matched to a gene; V was cut back by 3 bases and J by 10 bases. The length of the CDR3 is 15 residues. The CDR3 DNA reads as TGTGCCAGCAGCCATGACGACAGGGGGAGCTCACCCCTCCACTTT. It specifies CASSHDDRGSSPLHF.

The rearrangement uses TRBV27 and TRBJ2-5; TRBD2 might be the D (6 bases). CDR3 length: 17 residues. The V end lost 6 bases, the J end lost 2 bases, and 22 bases lay between the germline ends. Germline CDR1 reads MNHEY; CDR2 reads SMNVEV (reference sequence). The DNA for the CDR3 is TGTGCCAGCAGCCACAGGAGAGATAGTGCGGGGCAAGAGACCCAGTACTTC. It specifies CASSHRRDSAGQETQYF.